The rows below give T cell receptor beta chains drawn from one sample of a study of blood T cell repertoires in COVID-19. Here immunoSEQ multiplex PCR was the method, and the copy in TCRdb shows in-frame clones only, minus some. The data contain under 200,000 clones, under 85% of them seen just once; the ten biggest clones take up around 3.4%. Sequences were obtained from peripheral blood. These TCRs come from a woman older than 75 with acute or convalescent COVID-19. Both conserved end residues are part of each CDR3. The order of the fields is V gene, clone size, J gene, D gene, CDR3 protein, CDR3 DNA. A D gene is named only where the DNA matches it firmly. Where a row states a size, it is once, few, many or the class of an expanded clone; other rows omit it.

V gene: TRBV29-1
clone size: NA
J gene: TRBJ1-1
D gene: NA
CDR3 protein: CSVTATGNTEAFF
CDR3 DNA: TGCAGCGTGACCGCGACAGGGAACACTGAAGCTTTCTTT

V gene: TRBV7-2
clone size: NA
J gene: TRBJ2-3
D gene: NA
CDR3 protein: CASSLSGERGTDTQYF
CDR3 DNA: TGTGCCAGCAGCTTGAGTGGTGAGCGGGGCACAGATACGCAGTATTTT

V gene: TRBV27
clone size: NA
J gene: TRBJ2-1
D gene: NA
CDR3 protein: CASSFSSSYNEQFF
CDR3 DNA: TGTGCCAGCAGTTTTTCGAGCTCCTACAATGAGCAGTTCTTC

V gene: TRBV6-5
clone size: NA
J gene: TRBJ1-1
D gene: TRBD1
CDR3 protein: CASSYSAAGGTEAFF
CDR3 DNA: TGTGCCAGCAGTTACTCCGCGGCAGGGGGCACTGAAGCTTTCTTT

V gene: TRBV11-2
clone size: NA
J gene: TRBJ2-1
D gene: NA
CDR3 protein: CASSLSAGEQFF
CDR3 DNA: TGTGCCAGCAGCTTATCCGCGGGGGAGCAGTTCTTC

V gene: TRBV19
clone size: NA
J gene: TRBJ2-7
D gene: TRBD2
CDR3 protein: CASSMGAGGSYEQYF
CDR3 DNA: TGTGCCAGTAGTATGGGAGCGGGGGGCTCCTACGAGCAGTACTTC

V gene: TRBV18
clone size: NA
J gene: TRBJ1-3
D gene: NA
CDR3 protein: CASHDRRSSGNTIYF
CDR3 DNA: TGTGCCAGCCACGACAGGCGTAGCTCTGGAAACACCATATATTTT

V gene: TRBV5-4
clone size: NA
J gene: TRBJ1-3
D gene: TRBD1
CDR3 protein: CASSLQPGQPGNTIYF
CDR3 DNA: TGTGCCAGCAGCCTGCAGCCGGGACAGCCGGGAAACACCATATATTTT

V gene: TRBV10-3
clone size: few
J gene: TRBJ1-2
D gene: TRBD1
CDR3 protein: CAISESSSGTVSGYTF
CDR3 DNA: TGTGCCATCAGTGAGTCGAGTAGCGGGACAGTATCGGGCTACACCTTC

V gene: TRBV21-1
clone size: NA
J gene: TRBJ2-6
D gene: NA
CDR3 protein: CASSKAEDRDPKHRSGANVLTF
CDR3 DNA: TGTGCCAGCAGCAAAGCGGAGGACAGGGACCCTAAACACCGATCTGGGGCCAACGTCCTGACTTTC

V gene: TRBV3-1/TRBV3-2
clone size: NA
J gene: TRBJ1-3
D gene: NA
CDR3 protein: CASSQGTVSGNTIYF
CDR3 DNA: TGTGCCAGCAGCCAAGGAACGGTCTCTGGAAACACCATATATTTT

V gene: TRBV24-1
clone size: NA
J gene: TRBJ1-1
D gene: NA
CDR3 protein: CATSDPRGKAFF
CDR3 DNA: TGTGCCACCAGTGATCCCCGAGGAAAAGCTTTCTTT

V gene: TRBV10-3
clone size: NA
J gene: TRBJ2-1
D gene: TRBD2
CDR3 protein: CAISHSGSKWNEQFF
CDR3 DNA: TGTGCCATCAGCCATAGCGGGAGTAAGTGGAATGAGCAGTTCTTC

V gene: TRBV3-1/TRBV3-2
clone size: many
J gene: TRBJ2-7
D gene: TRBD1
CDR3 protein: CASSQGTGYYEQYF
CDR3 DNA: TGTGCCAGCAGCCAAGGGACAGGGTACTACGAGCAGTACTTC

V gene: TRBV27
clone size: NA
J gene: TRBJ1-1
D gene: NA
CDR3 protein: CASSPNRGNTEAFF
CDR3 DNA: TGTGCCAGCAGCCCAAATCGGGGGAACACTGAAGCTTTCTTT

V gene: TRBV12-3/TRBV12-4
clone size: NA
J gene: TRBJ1-4
D gene: TRBD1
CDR3 protein: CASQGVGEKLFF
CDR3 DNA: TGTGCCAGCCAGGGGGTGGGTGAAAAACTGTTTTTT

V gene: TRBV10-3
clone size: NA
J gene: TRBJ2-5
D gene: TRBD1
CDR3 protein: CAISDPGTGDQETQYF
CDR3 DNA: TGTGCCATCAGTGATCCCGGGACAGGGGACCAAGAGACCCAGTACTTC

V gene: TRBV27
clone size: NA
J gene: TRBJ2-2
D gene: NA
CDR3 protein: CASSLGSWAGELFF
CDR3 DNA: TGTGCCAGCAGTTTAGGGAGTTGGGCCGGGGAGCTGTTTTTT

V gene: TRBV30
clone size: once
J gene: TRBJ1-4
D gene: NA
CDR3 protein: CAWSIEGMGEKLFF
CDR3 DNA: TGTGCCTGGAGTATCGAGGGTATGGGAGAAAAACTGTTTTTT

V gene: TRBV5-8
clone size: once
J gene: TRBJ2-7
D gene: TRBD2
CDR3 protein: CASRPGLAGVYEQYF
CDR3 DNA: TGTGCCAGCAGACCGGGACTAGCGGGGGTATACGAGCAGTACTTC

V gene: TRBV7-8
clone size: few
J gene: TRBJ1-5
D gene: NA
CDR3 protein: CASSLASGGSSNQPQHF
CDR3 DNA: TGTGCCAGCAGCTTAGCGAGCGGGGGGTCGAGCAATCAGCCCCAGCATTTT

V gene: TRBV7-2
clone size: NA
J gene: TRBJ2-7
D gene: TRBD1
CDR3 protein: CASSSQGGDEQYF
CDR3 DNA: TGTGCCAGCAGCTCACAGGGGGGAGACGAGCAGTACTTC

V gene: TRBV16
clone size: once
J gene: TRBJ1-1
D gene: NA
CDR3 protein: CASSQLADNVRAFF
CDR3 DNA: TGTGCCAGCAGCCAATTGGCAGACAACGTAAGAGCTTTCTTT

V gene: TRBV19
clone size: once
J gene: TRBJ2-2
D gene: TRBD2
CDR3 protein: CAATGTTTGELFF
CDR3 DNA: TGTGCCGCTACCGGGACTACCACCGGGGAGCTGTTTTTT

V gene: TRBV10-3
clone size: NA
J gene: TRBJ1-1
D gene: NA
CDR3 protein: CAISDRLDTEAFF
CDR3 DNA: TGTGCCATCAGTGACAGACTTGACACTGAAGCTTTCTTT

V gene: TRBV7-3
clone size: NA
J gene: TRBJ2-7
D gene: NA
CDR3 protein: CVSSLDGSSYEQYF
CDR3 DNA: TGTGTCAGCAGCCTGGACGGGAGCTCCTACGAGCAGTACTTC

V gene: TRBV7-8
clone size: NA
J gene: TRBJ1-5
D gene: TRBD1
CDR3 protein: CASSPLGTGDQPQHF
CDR3 DNA: TGTGCCAGCAGCCCTCTAGGGACAGGGGATCAGCCCCAGCATTTT

V gene: TRBV7-9
clone size: NA
J gene: TRBJ2-5
D gene: NA
CDR3 protein: CASTPDRVETQYF
CDR3 DNA: TGTGCCAGCACTCCGGACAGAGTGGAGACCCAGTACTTC

V gene: TRBV6-5
clone size: NA
J gene: TRBJ1-2
D gene: TRBD1
CDR3 protein: CASSYKQGYGYTF
CDR3 DNA: TGTGCCAGCAGTTACAAACAGGGGTATGGCTACACCTTC

V gene: TRBV6-1
clone size: NA
J gene: TRBJ2-7
D gene: TRBD2
CDR3 protein: CASSDGTSGRNEQYF
CDR3 DNA: TGTGCCAGCAGTGACGGGACTAGCGGGAGGAACGAGCAGTACTTC

V gene: TRBV9
clone size: NA
J gene: TRBJ2-7
D gene: TRBD2
CDR3 protein: CASSPSGRAYEQYF
CDR3 DNA: TGTGCCAGCAGCCCTAGCGGGAGGGCCTACGAGCAGTACTTC

V gene: TRBV3-1/TRBV3-2
clone size: NA
J gene: TRBJ2-1
D gene: NA
CDR3 protein: CASSQAGLINEQFF
CDR3 DNA: TGTGCCAGCAGCCAAGCGGGACTCATAAATGAGCAGTTCTTC

V gene: TRBV5-1
clone size: few
J gene: TRBJ1-1
D gene: NA
CDR3 protein: CASSSARGDTEAFF
CDR3 DNA: TGCGCCAGCAGCTCTGCCAGGGGCGACACTGAAGCTTTCTTT

V gene: TRBV7-3
clone size: NA
J gene: TRBJ1-2
D gene: NA
CDR3 protein: CASSLGREDGYTF
CDR3 DNA: TGTGCCAGCAGCTTAGGCAGGGAGGATGGCTACACCTTC

V gene: TRBV4-1
clone size: NA
J gene: TRBJ1-5
D gene: NA
CDR3 protein: CASSQDANRVDQPQHF
CDR3 DNA: TGCGCCAGCAGCCAAGACGCGAACAGGGTTGACCAGCCCCAGCATTTT

V gene: TRBV18
clone size: NA
J gene: TRBJ1-2
D gene: TRBD1
CDR3 protein: CASSFDSGTGGYGYTF
CDR3 DNA: TGTGCCAGCTCTTTCGACTCCGGGACAGGGGGGTATGGCTACACCTTC

V gene: TRBV5-1
clone size: NA
J gene: TRBJ1-4
D gene: NA
CDR3 protein: CASRGATTNEKLFF
CDR3 DNA: TGCGCCAGCAGGGGAGCCACAACTAATGAAAAACTGTTTTTT

V gene: TRBV9
clone size: NA
J gene: TRBJ1-6
D gene: NA
CDR3 protein: CASSAEQGSPLHF
CDR3 DNA: TGTGCCAGCAGCGCGGAACAGGGTTCACCCCTCCACTTT

V gene: TRBV30
clone size: few
J gene: TRBJ2-2
D gene: NA
CDR3 protein: CAWGGAVWTGELFF
CDR3 DNA: TGTGCCTGGGGGGGGGCCGTATGGACCGGGGAGCTGTTTTTT

V gene: TRBV12-3/TRBV12-4
clone size: once
J gene: TRBJ2-5
D gene: NA
CDR3 protein: CASSPDVEETQYF
CDR3 DNA: TGTGCCAGCAGTCCTGATGTAGAAGAGACCCAGTACTTC

V gene: TRBV7-9
clone size: NA
J gene: TRBJ1-6
D gene: TRBD1
CDR3 protein: CASSFGTGVVSPLHF
CDR3 DNA: TGTGCCAGCAGCTTCGGGACAGGGGTAGTCTCACCCCTCCACTTT

V gene: TRBV3-1/TRBV3-2
clone size: NA
J gene: TRBJ2-7
D gene: TRBD1
CDR3 protein: CASNGQGTYEQYF
CDR3 DNA: TGTGCCAGCAACGGACAGGGTACCTACGAGCAGTACTTC

V gene: TRBV30
clone size: NA
J gene: TRBJ1-4
D gene: TRBD1
CDR3 protein: CAWSSGTGLTNEKLFF
CDR3 DNA: TGTGCCTGGAGCTCCGGGACAGGGTTGACTAATGAAAAACTGTTTTTT

V gene: TRBV6-5
clone size: NA
J gene: TRBJ1-6
D gene: TRBD1
CDR3 protein: CASSKGQGNNSPLHF
CDR3 DNA: TGTGCCAGCAGCAAAGGACAGGGCAATAATTCACCCCTCCACTTT

V gene: TRBV6-1
clone size: NA
J gene: TRBJ2-1
D gene: TRBD2
CDR3 protein: CASSEGLAGPYNEQFF
CDR3 DNA: TGTGCCAGCAGTGAAGGACTAGCGGGACCCTACAATGAGCAGTTCTTC

V gene: TRBV2
clone size: NA
J gene: TRBJ1-1
D gene: TRBD1
CDR3 protein: CASMAGQRSTNTEAFF
CDR3 DNA: TGTGCCAGCATGGCGGGACAGCGCTCGACCAACACTGAAGCTTTCTTT

V gene: TRBV11-1
clone size: few
J gene: TRBJ2-5
D gene: NA
CDR3 protein: CASSLARLGETQYF
CDR3 DNA: TGTGCCAGCAGCTTAGCGCGACTAGGGGAGACCCAGTACTTC

V gene: TRBV2
clone size: NA
J gene: TRBJ2-2
D gene: TRBD1
CDR3 protein: CASRDGTGFAGELFF
CDR3 DNA: TGTGCCAGCAGGGACGGGACAGGGTTCGCCGGGGAGCTGTTTTTT

V gene: TRBV6-5
clone size: NA
J gene: TRBJ2-7
D gene: NA
CDR3 protein: CASSYDKSDYEQYF
CDR3 DNA: TGTGCCAGCAGTTACGACAAGTCGGACTACGAGCAGTACTTC

V gene: TRBV11-2
clone size: few
J gene: TRBJ2-2
D gene: NA
CDR3 protein: CASSFTGLNTGELFF
CDR3 DNA: TGTGCCAGCAGCTTCACAGGGTTGAACACCGGGGAGCTGTTTTTT